These 21 T cell receptor beta chains were all obtained from the same sample, sequenced in a study of cytomegalovirus exposure and HLA in healthy donors. PCR primers comprised 60 Vbeta and 13 Jbeta primers. Profiling relied on immunoSEQ multiplex PCR, and the TCRdb table lists in-frame clones only, not all of them. The sample includes about 170,000 clones, roughly 84% of them seen just once. The sequenced sample consisted of PBMCs. These receptors all stem from a man between 25 and 39 years old in good health and CMV-seropositive.

V is TRBV2 and J is TRBJ1-1, with 9 bases aligning to TRBD1. The germline V gene has CDR1 SNHLY and CDR2 FYNNEI. The ends lost 5 bases at V and 1 base at J; junction bases unmatched: 5. The length of the CDR3 is 15 residues. CDR3 in DNA: TGTGCCAGCAGTCCGTGGACAGGGGAGAACACTGAAGCTTTCTTT. Protein: CASSPWTGENTEAFF. Together with reference TRBV2 and TRBJ1-1, the CDR3 gives the full variable domain: EPEVTQTPSHQVTQMGQEVILRCVPISNHLYFYWYRQILGQKVEFLVSFYNNEISEKSEIFDDQFSVERPDGSNFTLKIRSTKLEDSAMYFCASSPWTGENTEAFFGQGTRLTVV.

This clone was counted at least ten times. CDR3 region: CASSAPWGQRANVLTF. DNA for the CDR3: TGTGCCAGCAGCGCCCCCTGGGGACAGAGGGCCAACGTCCTGACTTTC. This chain uses TRBV7-6 with TRBJ2-6; 7 positions match TRBD1. Germline CDR1 is SGHVS and CDR2 is FNYEAQ. V lost 5 bases and J lost 5; bases outside the gene matches: 9. The CDR3 length is 16 residues. The full variable domain, rest sourced from reference TRBV7-6 and TRBJ2-6, is GAGVSQSPRYKVTKRGQDVALRCDPISGHVSLYWYRQALGQGPEFLTYFNYEAQQDKSGLPNDRFSAERPEGSISTLTIQRTEQRDSAMYRCASSAPWGQRANVLTFGAGSRLTVL.

This chain uses TRBV14 with TRBJ1-3; D uncertain. The germline V gene encodes CDR1 SGHDN and CDR2 FVKESK. CDR3 length: 14 residues. V was shortened by 3 bases and J by 2 bases, with 8 bases between the two germline ends. The CDR3 coding sequence is TGTGCCAGCAGCCAGCGGGGTGCTGGAAACACCATATATTTT. This gives the protein CASSQRGAGNTIYF.

This clone has only a few counts. V is TRBV7-3 and J is TRBJ1-1; D gene unclear. V lost 2 bases and J 1 base, leaving 5 bases between the germline ends. Per the germline V gene, CDR1 is SGHTA and CDR2 is FQGTGA. The CDR3 totals 13 residues. The CDR3 spells CASSLEQNTEAFF. In nucleotides, the CDR3 is TGTGCCAGCAGCTTAGAACAGAACACTGAAGCTTTCTTT.

The V and J genes are TRBV4-3 and TRBJ2-1, with D possibly TRBD2 on 6 matching bases. V lost 0 bases and J 0 bases, leaving 12 bases between the germline ends. Germline-derived CDR1 and CDR2 are LGHNA and YSLEER. This CDR3 contains 17 residues. The CDR3 sequence is CASSQDERRGSYNEQFF. The CDR3 bases are TGCGCCAGCAGCCAAGACGAACGGAGGGGCTCCTACAATGAGCAGTTCTTC.

The rearrangement uses TRBV11-1 and TRBJ2-1; 7 nucleotides agree with TRBD2. Trimming cost V 1 base and J 5 bases; bases outside gene matches: 2. The CDR3 sequence is 14 residues long. From germline, CDR1 is SGHAT and CDR2 FQDESV (reference sequence). CDR3 bases: TGTGCCAGCAGCTTAGAAGCGGGGAACAATGAGCAGTTCTTC. Protein product: CASSLEAGNNEQFF.

This rearrangement joins TRBV5-5 to TRBJ2-2; D not certain. CDR3 length: 12 residues. V was shortened by 5 bases and J by 6 bases, with 8 bases between the two germline ends. Germline CDR1 and CDR2: SGHKS and YYEKEE (reference sequence). The CDR3 nucleotides are TGTGCCAGCAGGTTTCAGTCCGGGGAGCTGTTTTTT. Protein product: CASRFQSGELFF.

The chain has TRBV14 and TRBJ2-1; 12 bases fit TRBD2. The J segment lost 7 bases and the V segment lost 0 bases, leaving 7 bases of the junction unmatched. CDR3 length equals 17 residues. Germline values: CDR1 SGHDN, CDR2 FVKESK. CDR3 loop: CASSQDPTSGSVNEQFF. In DNA, the CDR3 is TGTGCCAGCAGCCAAGACCCGACTAGCGGGAGTGTGAATGAGCAGTTCTTC.

The rearrangement joins TRBV4-3 to TRBJ2-1; D gene ambiguous. Between the trimmed V and J ends, which lost 3 bases and 3 bases, there was a span of 12 bases. The CDR3 totals 15 residues. CDR1 is LGHNA and CDR2 is YSLEER in the germline V gene. CDR3 region: CASSHLPPGYNEQFF. CDR3 DNA: TGCGCCAGCAGCCATCTCCCCCCCGGCTACAATGAGCAGTTCTTC.

CDR3 amino acids: CAISEWGTGWTNTGELFF. The CDR3 DNA sequence: TGTGCCATCAGTGAGTGGGGGACAGGGTGGACGAACACCGGGGAGCTGTTTTTT. This chain uses TRBV10-3 with TRBJ2-2; 9 nucleotides agree with TRBD1. Germline lookup yields CDR1 ENHRY and CDR2 SYGVKD. The CDR3 spans 18 residues. The trim removed 1 base at V and 0 bases at J, leaving 6 bases unmatched.

The gene calls are TRBV5-8 and TRBJ2-7; D gene unclear. CDR1 is SGHTS, CDR2 YDEGEE, per germline. Between the trimmed V and J ends, which lost 1 base and 3 bases, there was a span of 8 bases. This CDR3 contains 13 residues. The CDR3 coding sequence is TGTGCCAGCAGCTTGTATAGAAACTACGAGCAGTACTTC. Translation gives CASSLYRNYEQYF.

The J gene is TRBJ2-2, the V gene TRBV4-3; 13 bases agree with TRBD2. Germline lookup yields CDR1 LGHNA and CDR2 YSLEER. The CDR3 extends over 20 amino acids. Trimming took 2 bases from V and 8 from J; bases not matched to a gene: 17. The CDR3 loop is CASSQRVPGLAGPLRGELFF. The CDR3 coding sequence is TGCGCCAGCAGCCAAAGGGTTCCGGGACTAGCGGGACCTCTGCGAGGGGAGCTGTTTTTT.

This sequence joins TRBV7-9 and TRBJ2-3; TRBD2 matches 7 bases. Germline V gene data show CDR1 as SEHNR and CDR2 as FQNEAQ (reference sequence). V was pared by 7 bases and J by 6 bases, with 10 bases of the junction left unmatched. This CDR3 comprises 14 residues. CDR3 coding DNA: TGTGCCAGCACCTCTACGACTAGCTCGGATACGCAGTATTTT. This sequence encodes CASTSTTSSDTQYF.

V gene TRBV5-4 combines with J gene TRBJ2-3; D is perhaps TRBD1 (9 bases). The CDR3 loop spans 16 amino acids. CDR1 is SGHNT and CDR2 is YYREEE in the germline V gene (reference sequence). Trimming pared 1 base from V and 5 bases from J, leaving 17 bases between. The CDR3, as DNA: TGTGCCAGCAGCTTGACAGGGGGCCTAGCGGGAGATACGCAGTATTTT. Protein: CASSLTGGLAGDTQYF.

This chain uses TRBV5-4 with TRBJ1-2; 7 bases map to TRBD1. There are 14 residues in the CDR3. Trimming removed 1 base from V and 7 bases from J; junction bases left unmatched: 7. CDR1 is SGHNT, CDR2 YYREEE, per germline (reference sequence). The CDR3 sequence: CASSLWQGEAGYTF. The CDR3 bases are TGTGCCAGCAGCTTGTGGCAGGGGGAGGCTGGCTACACCTTC.

The gene calls are TRBV12-2 and TRBJ1-2. TRBV12-2 is classified as a pseudogene. This CDR3 comprises 15 residues. CDR3 DNA sequence: TGTGCAAGTCGCCCCTCGCGGGAGGGTTCGTACGGCTACACCTTC. Its protein is CASRPSREGSYGYTF.

The rearrangement uses TRBV5-5 and TRBJ2-5, with D possibly TRBD2 on 5 matching bases. The CDR3 has 14 amino acids. Germline values: CDR1 SGHKS, CDR2 YYEKEE (reference sequence). Trimming took 4 bases from V and 3 from J, leaving 13 bases between them. CDR3 nucleotide sequence: TGTGCCAGCAGCCGTCTAGCTCGAGAAGAGACCCAGTACTTC. Translating it yields CASSRLAREETQYF. Full variable domain (outside the CDR3, taken from reference TRBV5-5 and TRBJ2-5): DAGVTQSPTHLIKTRGQQVTLRCSPISGHKSVSWYQQVLGQGPQFIFQYYEKEERGRGNFPDRFSARQFPNYSSELNVNALLLGDSALYLCASSRLAREETQYFGPGTRLLVL.

This clone has more than one count but fewer than ten. The chain has TRBV7-2 and TRBJ1-1, with TRBD1 matching over 7 bases. The CDR3 runs 13 residues. The germline V gene encodes CDR1 SGHTA and CDR2 FQGNSA. V lost 5 bases and J lost 2; bases outside the gene matches: 2. The CDR3 protein is CASSRDRNTEAFF. The CDR3 DNA follows: TGTGCCAGCAGCCGGGACAGAAACACTGAAGCTTTCTTT.

The chain carries TRBV19 and TRBJ1-2; 8 nucleotides align to TRBD1. The CDR3 has 14 residues. The junction had 8 bases not matched to a gene; V was cut back by 3 bases and J by 8 bases. Germline loops: CDR1 LNHDA, CDR2 SQIVND (reference sequence). The CDR3 is CASSIGQGALGYTF. In DNA, the CDR3 is TGTGCCAGTAGTATCGGGCAGGGGGCCCTCGGCTACACCTTC.

The V gene is TRBV30, the J gene TRBJ2-1; D unclear. Trimming removed 4 bases from V and 3 bases from J, with 10 bases in between. The CDR3 is made up of 13 amino acids. Germline CDR1 is GTSNPN and CDR2 is SVGIG (reference sequence). The CDR3 DNA follows: TGTGCCTGGACAGAACCGAACTACAATGAGCAGTTCTTC. Translated: CAWTEPNYNEQFF. The entire variable domain, with the rest obtained from reference TRBV30 and TRBJ2-1, is as follows: SQTIHQWPATLVQPVGSPLSLECTVEGTSNPNLYWYRQAAGRGLQLLFYSVGIGQISSEVPQNLSASRPQDRQFILSSKKLLLSDSGFYLCAWTEPNYNEQFFGPGTRLTVL.

The chain employs TRBV5-1 and TRBJ1-5; 8 bases align to TRBD1. The CDR3 is 15 amino acids. Germline-derived CDR1 and CDR2 are SGHRS and YFSETQ. V lost 4 bases to trimming and J lost 0 bases; unmatched junction nucleotides: 3. CDR3 nucleotide sequence: TGCGCCAGCAGCATCGGGACAGGTAGCAATCAGCCCCAGCATTTT. The encoded protein is CASSIGTGSNQPQHF.